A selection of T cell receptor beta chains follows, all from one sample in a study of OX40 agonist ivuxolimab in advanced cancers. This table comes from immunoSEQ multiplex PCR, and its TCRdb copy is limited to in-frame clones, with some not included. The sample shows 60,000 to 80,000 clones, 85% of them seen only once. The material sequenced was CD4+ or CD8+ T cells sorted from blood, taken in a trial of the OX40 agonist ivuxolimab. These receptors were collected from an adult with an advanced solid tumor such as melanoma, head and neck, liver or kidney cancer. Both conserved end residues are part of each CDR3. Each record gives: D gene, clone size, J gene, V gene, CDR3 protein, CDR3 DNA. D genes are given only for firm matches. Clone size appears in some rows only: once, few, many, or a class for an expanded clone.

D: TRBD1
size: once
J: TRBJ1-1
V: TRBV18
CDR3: CASSPRQGLQNLTEAFF
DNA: TGTGCCAGCTCACCCCGACAGGGGTTACAAAATCTTACTGAAGCTTTCTTT

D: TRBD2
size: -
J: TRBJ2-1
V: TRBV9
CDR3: CASSAPLAGGSEQFF
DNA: TGTGCCAGCAGCGCCCCCCTAGCGGGGGGGTCTGAGCAGTTCTTC

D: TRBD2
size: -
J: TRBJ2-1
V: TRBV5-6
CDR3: CAGRLAGGPGEQFF
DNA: TGTGCCGGAAGACTAGCGGGAGGGCCGGGTGAGCAGTTCTTC

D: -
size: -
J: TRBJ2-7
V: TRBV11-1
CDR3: CASSLKGGRGQYF
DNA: TGTGCCAGCAGCTTGAAAGGAGGACGGGGGCAGTACTTC

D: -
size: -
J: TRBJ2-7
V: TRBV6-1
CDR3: CASSEVGGGGPYEQYF
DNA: TGTGCCAGCAGTGAAGTGGGGGGAGGGGGGCCCTACGAGCAGTACTTC

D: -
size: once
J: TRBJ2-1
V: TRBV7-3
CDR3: CASSSERRQNNEQFF
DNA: TGTGCCAGCAGCTCAGAGAGAAGACAGAACAATGAGCAGTTCTTC

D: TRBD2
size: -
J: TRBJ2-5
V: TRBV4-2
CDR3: CASSQEGLAGGPQETQYF
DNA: TGTGCCAGCAGCCAGGAAGGACTAGCGGGAGGACCCCAAGAGACCCAGTACTTC

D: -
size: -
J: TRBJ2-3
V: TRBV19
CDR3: CASTSLPGAGSDTQYF
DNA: TGTGCCAGTACCTCACTCCCGGGGGCCGGATCGGATACGCAGTATTTT

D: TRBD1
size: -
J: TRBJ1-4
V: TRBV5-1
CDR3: CASCPGTGGALEKLFF
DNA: TGCGCCAGTTGTCCCGGGACAGGGGGCGCCCTCGAAAAACTGTTTTTT

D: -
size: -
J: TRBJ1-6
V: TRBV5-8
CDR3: CASSSDSYYNSPLHF
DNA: TGTGCCAGCAGCTCGGACAGTTATTATAATTCACCCCTCCACTTT

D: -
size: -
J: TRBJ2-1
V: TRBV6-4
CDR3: CASSEGVEYEQFF
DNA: TGTGCCAGCAGTGAGGGGGTAGAGTATGAGCAGTTCTTC

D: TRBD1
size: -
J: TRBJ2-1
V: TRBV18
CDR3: CASSPRQGRFNEQFF
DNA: TGTGCCAGCTCACCACGACAGGGTAGGTTCAATGAGCAGTTCTTC

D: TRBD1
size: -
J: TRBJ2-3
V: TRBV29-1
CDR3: CSGQGTDTQYF
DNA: TGCAGCGGACAGGGGACAGATACGCAGTATTTT

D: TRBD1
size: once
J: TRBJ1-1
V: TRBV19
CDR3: CASSGGDRDGITEAFF
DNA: TGTGCCAGTAGTGGGGGAGACAGGGACGGGATCACTGAAGCTTTCTTT

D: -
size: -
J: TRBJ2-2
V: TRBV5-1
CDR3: CASSSISGTQTGELFF
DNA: TGCGCCAGCAGCTCGATCTCCGGGACTCAGACCGGGGAGCTGTTTTTT

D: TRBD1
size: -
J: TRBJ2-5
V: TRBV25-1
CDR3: CASSERQGGAETQYF
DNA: TGTGCCAGCAGTGAAAGACAGGGCGGAGCGGAGACCCAGTACTTC

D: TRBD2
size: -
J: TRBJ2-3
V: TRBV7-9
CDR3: CASSSYSGGRTDTQYF
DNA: TGTGCCAGCAGCTCGTATAGCGGGGGACGCACAGATACGCAGTATTTT

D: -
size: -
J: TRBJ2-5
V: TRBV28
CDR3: CASSTPRGETQYF
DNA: TGTGCCAGCAGTACCCCCCGCGGAGAGACCCAGTACTTC

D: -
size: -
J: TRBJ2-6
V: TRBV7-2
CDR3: CASSLRARSVGSGANVLTF
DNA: TGTGCCAGCAGCTTACGGGCCAGGTCTGTGGGCTCTGGGGCCAACGTCCTGACTTTC

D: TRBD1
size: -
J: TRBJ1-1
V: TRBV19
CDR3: CASSMTGGRGAFF
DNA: TGTGCCAGTAGTATGACAGGGGGAAGAGGAGCTTTCTTT

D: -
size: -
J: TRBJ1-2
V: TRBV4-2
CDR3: CASSQDPLDSPYGYTF
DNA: TGTGCCAGCAGCCAAGATCCCCTGGACAGTCCTTATGGCTACACCTTC

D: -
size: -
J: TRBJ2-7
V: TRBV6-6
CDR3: CASRLLRGQRYEQYF
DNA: TGTGCCAGCAGACTCCTGAGGGGACAAAGGTACGAGCAGTACTTC

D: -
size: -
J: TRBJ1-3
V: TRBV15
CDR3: CATSLGVTQVVAGNTIYF
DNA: TGTGCCACCAGCCTTGGGGTCACCCAGGTCGTTGCTGGAAACACCATATATTTT

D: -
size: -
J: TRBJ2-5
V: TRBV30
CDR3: CAWSSLGETQYF
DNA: TGTGCCTGGAGTAGTCTGGGAGAGACCCAGTACTTC

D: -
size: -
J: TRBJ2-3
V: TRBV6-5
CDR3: CASSSNGREDTQYF
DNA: TGTGCCAGCTCCTCGAACGGCAGGGAAGATACGCAGTATTTT

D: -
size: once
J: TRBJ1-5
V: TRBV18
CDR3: CASSRSGHSSQPQHF
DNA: TGTGCCAGCTCACGGTCGGGACATAGCTCTCAGCCCCAGCATTTT

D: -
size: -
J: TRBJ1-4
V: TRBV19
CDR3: CASSPPGYNEKLFF
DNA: TGTGCCAGTAGTCCTCCGGGGTATAATGAAAAACTGTTTTTT

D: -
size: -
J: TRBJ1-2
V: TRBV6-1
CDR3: CASSEGPVSNYGYTF
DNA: TGTGCCAGCAGTGAAGGGCCAGTTAGTAACTATGGCTACACCTTC

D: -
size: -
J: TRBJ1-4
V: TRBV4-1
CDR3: CASSQEPSEKLFF
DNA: TGCGCCAGCAGCCAAGAGCCGAGTGAAAAACTGTTTTTT

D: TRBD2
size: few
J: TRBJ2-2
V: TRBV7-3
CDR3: CASSPGLGAANTGELFF
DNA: TGTGCCAGCAGCCCGGGACTAGGGGCTGCTAACACCGGGGAGCTGTTTTTT

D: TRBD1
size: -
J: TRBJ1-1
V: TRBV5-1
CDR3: CASRWAGTGGDTEAFF
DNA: TGCGCCAGCAGGTGGGCCGGGACAGGGGGAGACACTGAAGCTTTCTTT

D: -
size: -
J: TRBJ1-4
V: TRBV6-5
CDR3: CASSYSGHSTNEKLFF
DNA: TGTGCCAGCAGTTATTCTGGACACTCAACTAATGAAAAACTGTTTTTT

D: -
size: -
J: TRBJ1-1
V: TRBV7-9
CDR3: CASSLEGNTEAFF
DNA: TGTGCCAGCAGCTTAGAGGGCAACACTGAAGCTTTCTTT

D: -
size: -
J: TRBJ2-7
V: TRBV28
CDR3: CASRIHGLNYEQYF
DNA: TGTGCCAGCAGAATCCATGGGCTAAACTACGAGCAGTACTTC

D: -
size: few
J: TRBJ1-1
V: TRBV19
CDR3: CASSPRPVGNTEAFF
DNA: TGTGCCAGTAGTCCGCGACCGGTAGGAAACACTGAAGCTTTCTTT

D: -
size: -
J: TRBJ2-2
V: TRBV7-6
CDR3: CASSLVSGGRSSNTGELFF
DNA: TGTGCCAGCAGCTTAGTTTCGGGCGGTCGCAGTTCGAACACCGGGGAGCTGTTTTTT

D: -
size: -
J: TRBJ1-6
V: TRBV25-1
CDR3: CASSDLYSGSVDSPLHF
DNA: TGTGCCAGCAGTGACTTGTATTCGGGGAGTGTAGATTCACCCCTCCACTTT

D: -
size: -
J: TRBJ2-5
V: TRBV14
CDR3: CASSHKETQYF
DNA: TGTGCCAGCAGCCATAAAGAGACCCAGTACTTC

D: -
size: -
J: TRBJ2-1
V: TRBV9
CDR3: CASSLTRKEQFF
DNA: TGTGCCAGCAGCCTAACTAGGAAGGAGCAGTTCTTC

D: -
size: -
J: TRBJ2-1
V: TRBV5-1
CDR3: CASSLGSSPVNEQFF
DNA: TGCGCCAGCAGCTTGGGAAGTTCCCCGGTAAATGAGCAGTTCTTC

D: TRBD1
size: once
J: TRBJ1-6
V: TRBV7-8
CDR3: CASSLGDRNNSPLHF
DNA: TGTGCCAGCAGCTTGGGGGACAGGAATAATTCACCCCTCCACTTT

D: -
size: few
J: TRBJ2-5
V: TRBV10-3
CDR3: CAISEGLETQYF
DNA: TGTGCCATCAGTGAGGGTTTGGAGACCCAGTACTTC

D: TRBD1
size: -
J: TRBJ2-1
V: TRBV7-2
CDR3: CASSTRQQGANEQFF
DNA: TGTGCCAGCAGCACAAGACAACAGGGGGCTAATGAGCAGTTCTTC

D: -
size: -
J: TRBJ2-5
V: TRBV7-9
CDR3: CASSPAGLGPRETQYF
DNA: TGTGCCAGCAGCCCTGCCGGATTGGGGCCCCGAGAGACCCAGTACTTC

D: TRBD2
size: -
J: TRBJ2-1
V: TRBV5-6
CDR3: CASSFGGGARNEQFF
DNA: TGTGCCAGCAGCTTTGGCGGGGGGGCGCGAAATGAGCAGTTCTTC

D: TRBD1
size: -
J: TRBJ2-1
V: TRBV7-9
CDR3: CASSYGTGKNNEQFF
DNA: TGTGCCAGCAGCTACGGGACAGGTAAAAACAATGAGCAGTTCTTC

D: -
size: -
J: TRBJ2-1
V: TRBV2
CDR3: CASSTGMNNEQFF
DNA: TGTGCCAGCAGTACAGGGATGAACAATGAGCAGTTCTTC

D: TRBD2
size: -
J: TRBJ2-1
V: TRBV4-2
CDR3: CASSQAGLAGYEQFF
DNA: TGTGCCAGCAGCCAGGCTGGACTAGCGGGGTATGAGCAGTTCTTC

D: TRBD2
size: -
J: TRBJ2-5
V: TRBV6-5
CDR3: CASSIAGIQETQYF
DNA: TGTGCCAGCAGCATAGCGGGCATCCAAGAGACCCAGTACTTC

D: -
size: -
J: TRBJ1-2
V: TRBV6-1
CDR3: CASSPHPNYGYTF
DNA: TGTGCCAGCAGTCCTCACCCTAACTATGGCTACACCTTC

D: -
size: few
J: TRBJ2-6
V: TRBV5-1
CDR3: CASSSGQPSGANVLTF
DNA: TGCGCCAGCAGCTCCGGACAGCCTTCTGGGGCCAACGTCCTGACTTTC

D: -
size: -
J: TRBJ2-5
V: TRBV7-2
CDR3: CASSLRSLSGQETQYF
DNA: TGTGCCAGCAGCTTAAGGTCCCTTAGCGGCCAAGAGACCCAGTACTTC

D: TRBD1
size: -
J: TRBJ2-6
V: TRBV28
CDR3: CASRGTGVSGANVLTF
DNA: TGTGCCAGCAGGGGGACAGGAGTATCTGGGGCCAACGTCCTGACTTTC